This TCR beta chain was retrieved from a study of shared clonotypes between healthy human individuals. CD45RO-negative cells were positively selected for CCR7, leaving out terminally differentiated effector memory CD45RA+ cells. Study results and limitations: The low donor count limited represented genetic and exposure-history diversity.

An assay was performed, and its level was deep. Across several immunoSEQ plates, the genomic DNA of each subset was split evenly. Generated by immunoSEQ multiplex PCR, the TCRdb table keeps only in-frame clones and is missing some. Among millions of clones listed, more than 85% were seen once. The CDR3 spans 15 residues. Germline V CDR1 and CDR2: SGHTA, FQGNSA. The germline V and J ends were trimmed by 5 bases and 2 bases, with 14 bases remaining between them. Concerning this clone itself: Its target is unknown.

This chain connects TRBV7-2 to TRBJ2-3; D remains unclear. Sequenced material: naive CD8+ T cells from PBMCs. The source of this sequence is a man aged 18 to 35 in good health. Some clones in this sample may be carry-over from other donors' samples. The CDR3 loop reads CASSLVRADTDTQYF. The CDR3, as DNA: TGTGCCAGCAGCCTGGTAAGAGCCGACACAGATACGCAGTATTTT.